The rows below give T cell receptor beta chains drawn from one sample of a study of early T cells in non-severe SARS-CoV-2 infection. TCRdb analysed the 5' RACE reads with MiXCR anew, one entry per CDR3 protein. This table holds approximately 69,000 distinct CDR3 sequences, roughly 11% found once. This material consisted of whole blood, taken at baseline. The receptors originated from an adult who was a healthcare worker with PCR-confirmed SARS-CoV-2 infection or an uninfected control (not recorded which). The CDR3 runs from the conserved cysteine through the conserved F or W. D genes are given only for firm matches. Clone size, where shown, is once, few, many, or a class for clones that have expanded.

j_call d_call v_call clone_size cdr3_nt cdr3_aa
TRBJ2-5 . TRBV7-2 few TGTGCCAGCAGCTTAGTGGTGATCCAAGAGACCCAGTACTTC CASSLVVIQETQYF
TRBJ1-2 . TRBV7-8 many TGTGCCAGCAGCCTACAGGGTTCTAACTATGGCTACACCTTC CASSLQGSNYGYTF
TRBJ2-7 . TRBV29-1 many TGCAGCGTTGAAGGTGCTATTGGGGACGAGCAGTACTTC CSVEGAIGDEQYF
TRBJ2-1 . TRBV20-1 . TGCAGTGGGTCTTTCGGGGGTCGTAATGAGCAGTTCTTC CSGSFGGRNEQFF
TRBJ2-2 TRBD2 TRBV29-1 many TGCAGCGTGGGAGCGGGGGCCCCCGGGGAGCTGTTTTTT CSVGAGAPGELFF
TRBJ1-2 . TRBV20-1 many TGCAGTGCTAGAGAACCATACTATGGCTACACCTTC CSAREPYYGYTF
TRBJ2-2 . TRBV29-1 . TGCAGCGCCGTAGACAACACCGGGGAGCTGTTTTTT CSAVDNTGELFF
TRBJ1-1 TRBD1 TRBV15 . TGTGCCACCAGCTCCCCTGGGACAGGGGGCACTGAAGCTTTCTTT CATSSPGTGGTEAFF
TRBJ1-1 . TRBV24-1 . TGTGCCACCAGTGGGTCGGAAAGCACTGAAGCTTTCTTT CATSGSESTEAFF
TRBJ2-5 . TRBV9 . TGTGCCAGCAACCGAAATCTATGGGGCGAGACCCAGTACTTC CASNRNLWGETQYF
TRBJ2-5 . TRBV12-3/TRBV12-4 many TGTGCCAGCAGTTTCGGTCAATTCCAAGAGACCCAGTACTTC CASSFGQFQETQYF
TRBJ2-7 TRBD2 TRBV20-1 many TGCAGTGCTAGAGGTCTAGCGGGAGGACAGTACGAGCAGTACTTC CSARGLAGGQYEQYF
TRBJ1-2 . TRBV12-2 few TGTGCAAGTCGCTTAGTCTTAAGGGAGAACTATGGCTACACCTTC CASRLVLRENYGYTF
TRBJ2-7 TRBD2 TRBV27 many TGTGCCAGCAGCTCGGGGGAGGGCCTCTACGAGCAGTACTTC CASSSGEGLYEQYF
TRBJ2-7 . TRBV11-2 many TGTGCCAGCGGCGTGGAGGGAATCCACGAGCAGTACTTC CASGVEGIHEQYF
TRBJ1-1 TRBD1 TRBV6-5 few TGTGCCAGCAGTCCACTACACAGGGGGCGAGGTAATGAAGCTTTCTTT CASSPLHRGRGNEAFF
TRBJ2-1 TRBD2 TRBV7-9 few TGTGCCAGCAGCTTTAGCGGGAGGGTGATTGGGGATGAGCAGTTCTTC CASSFSGRVIGDEQFF
TRBJ1-2 . TRBV4-1 few TGCGCCAGCAGCCAAGAACCTAACTATGGCTACACCTTC CASSQEPNYGYTF
TRBJ2-2 TRBD1 TRBV5-1 . TGCGCCAGCAGCCGGGACAGGGTTTCCGGGGAGCTGTTTTTT CASSRDRVSGELFF
TRBJ1-5 . TRBV19 many TGTGCCAGTACCCCCGGCGGAGGGTCTAGCAATCAGCCCCAGCATTTT CASTPGGGSSNQPQHF
TRBJ2-1 . TRBV4-1 . TGCGCCAGCAGCCAAGATGCCAACTCTTACAATGAGCAGTTCTTC CASSQDANSYNEQFF
TRBJ2-1 . TRBV10-3 many TGTGCCAGCCTGGGGGACGGACGTTCCTACAATGAGCAGTTCTTC CASLGDGRSYNEQFF
TRBJ2-2 . TRBV11-2 . TGTGCCAGCAGCTTAGTAAGGGGCCCAACCGGGGAGCTGTTTTTT CASSLVRGPTGELFF
TRBJ2-3 . TRBV3-1 few TGTGCCAGCAGCCAACTGGGGTTTGCAGATACGCAGTATTTT CASSQLGFADTQYF
TRBJ2-2 . TRBV11-2 many TGTGCCAGCAGCTTAGGTCGGGGCACCGGGGAGCTGTTTTTT CASSLGRGTGELFF
TRBJ2-2 . TRBV27 few TGTACCAGCAGTTTCGGGGATGGCCCTTTCGGGGAGCTGTTTTTT CTSSFGDGPFGELFF
TRBJ2-1 TRBD2 TRBV11-1 few TGTGCCAGCAGCTTAGGCAGCGGCGGTAGCGGGGTCTTC CASSLGSGGSGVF
TRBJ2-3 . TRBV5-1 few TGCGCCAGCAGCTTAGGGGCCCTCGGGGGCACAGATACGCAGTATTTT CASSLGALGGTDTQYF
TRBJ1-1 TRBD1 TRBV4-1 . TGCGCCAGCAGCCAAGATCAATTGGGGACAGGGGGCTCTGAAGCTTTCTTT CASSQDQLGTGGSEAFF
TRBJ1-1 . TRBV6-6 . TGTGCCAGCTGGGAGCATGGGGGATTCACTGAAGCTTTCTTT CASWEHGGFTEAFF
TRBJ1-2 TRBD1 TRBV6-1 many TGTGCCAGCAGTCGGACAGGGGATGGCTACACCTTC CASSRTGDGYTF
TRBJ2-7 . TRBV6-6 many TGTGCCAGCAGTTATTGGGACAAACCCGAGCAGTACTTC CASSYWDKPEQYF
TRBJ2-7 . TRBV29-1 few TGCAGCGTTGAGGCAGACTACGAGCAGTACTTC CSVEADYEQYF
TRBJ2-2 . TRBV12-3/TRBV12-4 . TGTGCCAGCAGTTCCCCTTATTTGTGGGGGAGCACCGGGGAGCTGTTTTTT CASSSPYLWGSTGELFF
TRBJ1-5 . TRBV10-3 . TGTGCCATCGGCAGAGGAAATAGCAATCAGCCCCAGCATTTT CAIGRGNSNQPQHF
TRBJ1-1 . TRBV7-2 . TGTGCCAGCAGCCCATATAATGGGTTTGAAGCTTTCTTT CASSPYNGFEAFF
TRBJ2-3 . TRBV7-2 . TGTGCCAGCAGCCTACAGGGGGGGCCAGATACGCAGTATTTT CASSLQGGPDTQYF
TRBJ2-7 . TRBV21-1 many TGTGCCAGCAGCAAAAACAGGGCCGACTACGAGCAGTACTTC CASSKNRADYEQYF
TRBJ1-1 . TRBV29-1 many TGCAGCGTTGTCGCGGGGGCAGTTGAAGCTTTCTTT CSVVAGAVEAFF
TRBJ2-3 TRBD1 TRBV29-1 . TGCAGCGTTGAAGGGACAGGGGGACTAGGAACAGATACGCAGTATTTT CSVEGTGGLGTDTQYF
TRBJ1-1 TRBD1 TRBV29-1 many TGCAGCGGACACAGGGGGAACACTGAAGCTTTCTTT CSGHRGNTEAFF
TRBJ2-3 TRBD2 TRBV20-1 . TGCAGTGCTACTTCTTTTAGCGGGGGGGCCTCCAGCACAGATACGCAGTATTTT CSATSFSGGASSTDTQYF
TRBJ2-7 . TRBV6-2/TRBV6-3 . TGTGCCAGCACGGACCCTGGGCCAATAGGCGAGCAGTACTTC CASTDPGPIGEQYF
TRBJ2-1 TRBD2 TRBV19 . TGTGCCAGTAAACCAGCGGGGCTTTACAATGAGCAGTTCTTC CASKPAGLYNEQFF
TRBJ2-1 . TRBV9 . TGTGCCAGCAGCACCAGGGTAAATGAGCAGTTCTTC CASSTRVNEQFF
TRBJ2-7 . TRBV6-5 . TGTGCCAGCAGTGCACCGGGACTCCCTGGGGAGCAGTACTTC CASSAPGLPGEQYF
TRBJ2-5 . TRBV12-3/TRBV12-4 . TGTGCCAGCACTAGACACGGGTCTGGCGAGACCCAGTACTTC CASTRHGSGETQYF
TRBJ2-3 . TRBV7-2 many TGTGCCAGCAGCCCGAAGACTAAAACGCTGACGCATACGCAGTATTTT CASSPKTKTLTHTQYF
TRBJ2-1 . TRBV5-4 many TGTGCCAGCAGCTTAAACCTAGGGCTAGCAGTTTACAATGAGCAGTTCTTC CASSLNLGLAVYNEQFF